This TCR beta chain was recorded in a study of T cells in Graves' hyperthyroidism and ophthalmopathy. Overall study findings and caveats: Blood also showed most of the thyroid clonotypes that were expanded above 0.001.

PBMCs were collected from an approximately 9.3 ml volume of fresh peripheral blood. The length of the CDR3 is 15 residues. The V gene end was trimmed by 1 base and the J gene end by 2 bases; junction bases not matched to a gene: 4. Germline lookup yields CDR1 SGHVS and CDR2 FQNEAQ. This clonotype is judged medium-sized. Its antigen remains unknown. Authors of the study amplified TCR beta CDR3 regions from RNA transcripts. HTBI primers drove first-round RT-PCR of the TCR CDR3. TCRdb re-called the multiplex PCR reads with MiXCR, one entry per CDR3 protein. The table shows about 96,000 distinct CDR3 sequences, with over 50% occurring only once.

The clonotype comes from a woman aged 40 to 50 with Graves' hyperthyroidism. Specimen: blood. The V gene is TRBV7-8, the J gene TRBJ2-7, with TRBD1 matching over 8 bases. DNA for the CDR3: TGTGCCAGCAGCTTAGGGGGACAGGAAACCTACGAGCAGTACTTC. It specifies CASSLGGQETYEQYF.